This passage covers 32 T cell receptor beta chains from one sample sequenced in a study of blood T cell repertoires in COVID-19. The repertoire was sequenced with immunoSEQ multiplex PCR; TCRdb's copy has only in-frame clones and lacks some. Of 46,000 or so clones listed, under 95% are singletons. The material sequenced was peripheral blood. These receptor sequences come from a man between 65 and 85 years old with active COVID-19.

The chain couples TRBV27 to TRBJ2-7, with a weak D call TRBD1 (6 bases). Germline CDR1 is MNHEY and CDR2 is SMNVEV (reference sequence). The CDR3 is 16 residues long. Trimming took 0 bases from V and 5 from J, leaving 17 bases between them. The CDR3 here is CASSLSSQGIWDEQYF. CDR3 sequence (DNA): TGTGCCAGCAGTTTATCAAGTCAGGGGATCTGGGACGAGCAGTACTTC.

Comment on this clone: Mismatch with germline at one junction end may stem from a read error. This chain uses TRBV28 with TRBJ2-3, with TRBD2 matching over 11 bases. Germline loops: CDR1 MDHEN, CDR2 SYDVKM. The CDR3 is 12 residues long. DNA for the CDR3: TGTGCCAGCAGTATTCGGACTAGCGGGCCGACTTTT. Its protein product is CASSIRTSGPTF.

CDR3 region: CASRHPGEGGYEQYF. The CDR3, as DNA: TGTGCCAGCAGACACCCGGGGGAGGGAGGCTACGAGCAGTACTTC. V usage is TRBV28 and J usage is TRBJ2-7; TRBD2 aligns across 7 bases. The CDR3 is 15 amino acids. The V segment lost 6 bases and the J segment 3 bases; nucleotides outside the gene matches: 11. The germline V gene encodes CDR1 MDHEN and CDR2 SYDVKM.

The chain recombines TRBV7-8 with TRBJ2-5; the match to TRBD1 covers 8 bases. V shed 5 bases and J 5 bases; nucleotides not matched to a gene: 7. This CDR3 comprises 14 residues. Looked up from germline, CDR1 is SGHVS and CDR2 is FQNEAQ. CDR3 loop: CASSIQGAYETQYF. The CDR3 nucleotides read TGTGCCAGCAGCATCCAGGGGGCTTATGAGACCCAGTACTTC.

CDR3 region: CASSRQTGLGGYTF. CDR3 DNA: TGTGCCAGCAGCAGACAAACAGGGTTGGGCGGCTACACCTTC. V usage is TRBV6-2 or TRBV6-3 and J usage is TRBJ1-2, with D perhaps matching TRBD1 (6 bases). The CDR3 contains 14 residues. Germline values: CDR1 MNHEY, CDR2 SVGEGT. V shed 6 bases and J shed 8 bases, with 19 bases lying between them.

The chain is built from TRBV5-1 and TRBJ2-2, with TRBD1 matching over 9 bases. Germline values: CDR1 SGHRS, CDR2 YFSETQ. Losses at the gene ends were 7 bases for V and 0 bases for J; bases not matched to a gene: 7. The CDR3 has 16 amino acids. The CDR3 here is CASEAGTGSNTGELFF. The DNA for the CDR3 is TGCGCCAGCGAAGCGGGGACAGGGTCGAACACCGGGGAGCTGTTTTTT.

This sequence joins TRBV2 and TRBJ2-1, with D perhaps matching TRBD1 (6 bases). CDR3 length: 11 residues. Germline CDR1 reads SNHLY; CDR2 reads FYNNEI. Trimming took off 11 bases at V and 7 bases at J, with 12 bases between the two ends. The CDR3 protein is CAWQGWNEQFF. Written as DNA, the CDR3 is TGTGCCTGGCAGGGGTGGAATGAGCAGTTCTTC.

The CDR3, as DNA: TGTGCCAGCAGCCCCCCTGGGGCGGACTACGAGCAGTACTTC. As protein: CASSPPGADYEQYF. This chain connects TRBV7-2 to TRBJ2-7; D is perhaps TRBD1 (5 bases). The CDR3 contains 14 residues. Deletions cut 5 bases from V and 3 bases from J, with 14 bases between. Germline V CDR1 and CDR2: SGHTA, FQGNSA.

The J gene is TRBJ2-5, the V gene TRBV11-3; 7 nucleotides agree with TRBD1. V lost 5 bases, J lost 2 bases, and 11 bases stayed unmatched. The V gene's germline CDR1 is SGHNT and CDR2 YENEEA. The CDR3 is made up of 16 amino acids. The CDR3 DNA is TGTGCCAGCAGCCTAGGGACAGCCCTGGGGCAAGAGACCCAGTACTTC. Translated, it gives CASSLGTALGQETQYF.

This clone was picked up one time. The rearrangement joins TRBV27 to TRBJ2-7; TRBD1 aligns across 9 bases. The V gene's germline CDR1 is MNHEY and CDR2 SMNVEV (reference sequence). The CDR3 has 14 residues. Losses at the gene ends were 5 bases for V and 6 bases for J; bases not matched to a gene: 8. The chain's CDR3 is CASSPRDRDVEQYF. CDR3 DNA sequence: TGTGCCAGCAGTCCCCGGGACAGGGACGTCGAGCAGTACTTC.

The rearrangement joins TRBV19 to TRBJ1-4, with D unresolved. V lost 10 bases, J lost 0 bases, and 15 bases lay in between. In germline, CDR1 is LNHDA, CDR2 SQIVND (reference sequence). This CDR3 contains 15 residues. CDR3 amino acids: CATRVVGATNEKLFF. In DNA form, the CDR3 reads TGTGCCACCCGGGTGGTCGGTGCAACTAATGAAAAACTGTTTTTT.

The rearrangement links TRBV4-2 to TRBJ1-4, with 10 bases that match TRBD1. This CDR3 has 15 residues. V was pared by 1 base and J by 7 bases, with 3 bases of the junction left unmatched. Germline CDR1 is LGHNA and CDR2 is YNFKEQ. The CDR3 reads CASSQAGTGVEKLFF. CDR3 nucleotide sequence: TGTGCCAGCAGCCAAGCCGGGACAGGGGTTGAAAAACTGTTTTTT.

The V call is TRBV2, the J call TRBJ2-3; 9 bases align to TRBD1. Germline trimming cut 11 bases from V and 5 bases from J; bases unmatched to any gene: 8. This CDR3 spans 13 amino acids. Germline V gene sequence: CDR1 SNHLY, CDR2 FYNNEI. The CDR3 nucleotides are TGTGCCGGCCGGGACAGGGAGTTAGATACGCAGTATTTT. Protein sequence: CAGRDRELDTQYF.

The rearrangement joins TRBV6-2 or TRBV6-3 to TRBJ1-5, with D perhaps matching TRBD1 (5 bases). Germline values: CDR1 MNHEY, CDR2 SVGEGT. The V end lost 4 bases, the J end lost 4 bases, and 11 bases lay between the germline ends. The CDR3 loop spans 14 amino acids. The CDR3 DNA follows: TGTGCCAGCAGTTCCGGGGGTCCTAATCAGCCCCAGCATTTT. Its translation: CASSSGGPNQPQHF.

This clone was observed a handful of times. The V gene is TRBV2, the J gene TRBJ2-1; TRBD2 aligns across 9 bases. This CDR3 region has 15 residues. From germline, CDR1 is SNHLY and CDR2 FYNNEI. The J segment lost 7 bases and the V segment lost 4 bases, leaving 8 bases of the junction unmatched. CDR3 residues: CASSGAGGPRNEQFF. In DNA, the CDR3 is TGTGCCAGCAGTGGGGCGGGGGGGCCGAGAAATGAGCAGTTCTTC.

Concerning this clone itself: This CDR3 is also generated by other DNA sequences in the sample. The gene calls are TRBV4-2 and TRBJ2-1, with 8 bases matching TRBD2. Losses at the gene ends were 1 base for V and 4 bases for J; bases not matched to a gene: 6. The CDR3 runs 16 residues. From germline, CDR1 is LGHNA and CDR2 YNFKEQ. CDR3 sequence: CASSQGAGVGYNEQFF. CDR3 bases: TGTGCCAGCAGCCAAGGAGCGGGAGTGGGTTACAATGAGCAGTTCTTC.

The CDR3 here is CASSGRTGGNGYGYTF. Written as DNA, the CDR3 is TGTGCCAGCAGTGGACGGACAGGGGGTAACGGCTATGGCTACACCTTC. The chain carries TRBV6-6 and TRBJ1-2; 10 bases line up with TRBD1. The junction had 10 bases not matched to a gene; V was cut back by 5 bases and J by 4 bases. The CDR3 has 16 residues. Germline-derived CDR1 and CDR2 are MNHNY and SVGAGI (reference sequence).

This clone was seen only once. This chain joins TRBV19 and TRBJ1-1; possible D gene TRBD1, 5 bases. Between the trimmed V and J ends, which lost 10 bases and 6 bases, there was a span of 12 bases. CDR3 length: 11 amino acids. CDR1 is LNHDA and CDR2 is SQIVND in the germline V gene (reference sequence). CDR3 sequence: CATLGGAEAFF. CDR3 in DNA: TGTGCCACCCTGGGGGGGGCTGAAGCTTTCTTT.

The chain recombines TRBV28 with TRBJ1-2; a weak D match, TRBD1 (5 bases). Germline CDR1 reads MDHEN; CDR2 reads SYDVKM. Trimming shortened V by 5 bases and J by 8 bases, and 15 bases separated the two germline ends. The CDR3 is 13 amino acids. CDR3 sequence reads: CASSPPGRDGYTF. CDR3 in DNA: TGTGCCAGCAGTCCCCCCGGGAGGGACGGCTACACCTTC.

The J gene is TRBJ1-1, the V gene TRBV19; a weak D match, TRBD1 (5 bases). The CDR3 is made up of 13 amino acids. Trimming took off 5 bases at V and 8 bases at J, with 15 bases between the two ends. CDR1 and CDR2 from the germline V gene are LNHDA and SQIVND (reference sequence). Written as DNA, the CDR3 is TGTGCCAGTAGTGTCGATTCAGGGATAGAAGCTTTCTTT. Protein sequence: CASSVDSGIEAFF.

The chain joins TRBV7-8 to TRBJ1-6; tentative D call: TRBD1 (5 bases). The CDR3 extends over 17 amino acids. V lost 11 bases, J lost 0 bases, and 20 bases lay in between. The germline V gene has CDR1 SGHVS and CDR2 FQNEAQ. The CDR3: CASGRGTIRSYNSPLHF. The DNA for the CDR3 is TGTGCCTCTGGGAGGGGCACGATCCGCTCCTATAATTCACCCCTCCACTTT.

This clone has only one observation. This chain joins TRBV27 and TRBJ1-4; a weak D match, TRBD1 (5 bases). Trimming cost V 4 bases and J 8 bases, with 14 bases left between them. CDR3 length equals 14 residues. CDR1 MNHEY and CDR2 SMNVEV come from the germline V gene (reference sequence). The CDR3 region is CASSSSQVWEKLFF. In DNA form, the CDR3 reads TGTGCCAGCAGTTCGTCACAGGTTTGGGAAAAACTGTTTTTT.

The chain is built from TRBV27 and TRBJ2-7; D call uncertain. V gave up 5 bases and J gave up 0 bases, with 8 bases separating them. This CDR3 contains 13 residues. Germline CDR1 and CDR2: MNHEY and SMNVEV (reference sequence). In DNA, the CDR3 is TGTGCCAGCAGTATGGCCATCTCCTACGAGCAGTACTTC. Translating it yields CASSMAISYEQYF.

The chain carries TRBV6-2 or TRBV6-3 and TRBJ2-5; 8 positions match TRBD2. This CDR3 is 15 amino acids long. Germline lookup yields CDR1 MNHEY and CDR2 SVGEGT. V shed 2 bases and J 4 bases; nucleotides not matched to a gene: 6. The DNA for the CDR3 is TGTGCCAGCAGTTACGCGGGGGGTCGGGGAGAGACCCAGTACTTC. Amino acids: CASSYAGGRGETQYF.

The rearrangement uses TRBV24-1 and TRBJ1-5; 8 bases fit TRBD1. CDR1 KGHDR and CDR2 SFDVKD come from the germline V gene. The CDR3 loop spans 15 amino acids. V lost 9 bases and J lost 3; bases outside the gene matches: 9. CDR3 residues: CATGDRGGVNQPQHF. DNA of the CDR3: TGTGCCACCGGAGACAGGGGAGGTGTCAATCAGCCCCAGCATTTT.

V gene TRBV9 combines with J gene TRBJ2-3, with a weak D call TRBD1 (7 bases). Germline V lookup: CDR1 SGDLS, CDR2 YYNGEE. V was trimmed by 3 bases and J by 0 bases, leaving 11 bases between them. This CDR3 region has 15 residues. The DNA for the CDR3 is TGTGCCAGCAGCGCTGCGGGACAGAGCACAGATACGCAGTATTTT. The encoded protein is CASSAAGQSTDTQYF.

The rearrangement joins TRBV15 to TRBJ1-1; D not certain. Germline CDR1 LNHNV, CDR2 YYDKDF (reference sequence). The germline V and J ends were trimmed by 8 bases and 0 bases, with 10 bases remaining between them. The CDR3 is 13 amino acids. Here the CDR3 reads CATGSGVNTEAFF. CDR3 nucleotide sequence: TGTGCCACCGGGTCAGGCGTGAACACTGAAGCTTTCTTT.

This chain joins TRBV4-3 and TRBJ1-2, with D perhaps matching TRBD1 (5 bases). This CDR3 comprises 16 residues. V was trimmed by 3 bases and J by 1 base, leaving 15 bases between them. Germline-derived CDR1 and CDR2 are LGHNA and YSLEER. CDR3 loop: CASSHLRTSINYGYTF. As DNA, the CDR3 is TGCGCCAGCAGCCATCTCCGGACATCTATTAACTATGGCTACACCTTC.

The V call is TRBV7-8, the J call TRBJ2-7; D perhaps matches TRBD2 (6 bases). The CDR3 contains 12 residues. Germline assignment: CDR1 SGHVS and CDR2 FQNEAQ. The ends were cut back, 4 bases at V and 12 bases at J, with 16 bases in the middle. The CDR3, as DNA: TGTGCCAGCAGCTCGCCAGCGGGCCAGCGGTACTTC. This translates into CASSSPAGQRYF.

V and J are TRBV19 and TRBJ1-4, with D possibly matching TRBD1 (5 bases). Germline V gives CDR1 LNHDA, CDR2 SQIVND (reference sequence). The CDR3 covers 16 residues. V shed 5 bases and J shed 7 bases, with 20 bases lying between them. The CDR3 sequence is CASSPTASGPGEKLFF. As DNA, the CDR3 is TGTGCCAGTAGTCCCACGGCCTCAGGGCCGGGTGAAAAACTGTTTTTT.

The CDR3 is CASSLRSGFYNEQFF. CDR3 coding DNA: TGTGCCAGCAGTTTAAGGTCAGGATTCTACAATGAGCAGTTCTTC. The chain recombines TRBV27 with TRBJ2-1; D remains unclear. Trimming pared 2 bases from V and 3 bases from J, leaving 11 bases between. CDR1 and CDR2 from the germline V gene are MNHEY and SMNVEV (reference sequence). There are 15 residues in the CDR3.

The chain joins TRBV5-4 to TRBJ2-2; D uncertain. CDR3 length: 12 residues. Per germline, CDR1 SGHNT and CDR2 YYREEE (reference sequence). V lost 4 bases to trimming and J lost 5 bases, with 6 bases between them. CDR3 sequence: CASSGPTGELFF. The DNA for the CDR3 is TGTGCCAGCAGCGGGCCGACCGGGGAGCTGTTTTTT.